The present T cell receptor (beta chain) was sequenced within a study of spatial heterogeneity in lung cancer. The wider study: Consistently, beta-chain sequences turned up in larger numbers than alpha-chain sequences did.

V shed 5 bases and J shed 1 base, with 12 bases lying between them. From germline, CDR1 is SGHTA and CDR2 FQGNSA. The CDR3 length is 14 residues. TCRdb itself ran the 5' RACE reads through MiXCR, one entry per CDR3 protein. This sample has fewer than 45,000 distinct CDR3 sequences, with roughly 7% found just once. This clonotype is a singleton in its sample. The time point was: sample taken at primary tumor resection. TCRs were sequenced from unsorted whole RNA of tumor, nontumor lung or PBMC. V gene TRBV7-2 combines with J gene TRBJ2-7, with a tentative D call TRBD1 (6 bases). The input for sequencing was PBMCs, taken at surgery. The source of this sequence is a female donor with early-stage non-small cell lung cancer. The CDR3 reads CASSEQGPSYEQYF. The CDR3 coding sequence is TGTGCCAGCAGCGAACAGGGCCCGTCCTACGAGCAGTACTTC.